This T cell receptor (beta chain) derives from a study of blood T cells in healthy people across ages. Primers used in a second PCR of about 7 to 12 cycles were a sample-barcoded 5' primer and a J-beta primer mix. Researchers report that a template-switch adaptor with 12 random nucleotides tagged each cDNA molecule. MiXCR was run by TCRdb on the 5' RACE reads, yielding one entry per CDR3 protein. The sample carries over 750,000 distinct CDR3 sequences, roughly 25% recorded once. The total RNA that was extracted per sample amounted to at least 5 micrograms. The same sample was also studied in work on T cells of mothers and their children.

What was sequenced was blood. The sequence came from a boy younger than 18 in good health.

CDR3: CSAAGTRGYEQYF. The CDR3 nucleotides read TGCAGTGCTGCTGGGACCCGGGGCTACGAGCAGTACTTC. The chain couples TRBV20-1 to TRBJ2-7; D may match TRBD1 or TRBD2 (5 bases each). The germline CDR1 and CDR2 sequences are DFQATT and SNEGSKA (reference sequence). V was clipped by 5 bases and J by 3 bases, with 14 bases between them. CDR3 length: 13 amino acids.